This T cell receptor beta chain appears in the sequencing data of a study of immune cell composition in non-small cell lung cancer. Per the germline V gene, CDR1 is LGHNA and CDR2 is YNFKEQ. This CDR3 has 13 amino acids. V was shortened by 1 base and J by 3 bases, with 7 bases between the two germline ends. Normal lung sampling was at least 3 cm from the tumour, as distant as possible. Generated by immunoSEQ multiplex PCR, the TCRdb table keeps only in-frame clones and is missing some. The table lists about 3,100 clones, about 80% of them singletons. As for this clone: Other DNA sequences in the same sample also yield this CDR3.

The sequencing sample was made of non-adjacent lung tissue. The chain combines TRBV4-2 with TRBJ2-7; D is unresolved. This TCR was sampled from a human donor with non-small cell lung cancer. The chain's CDR3 is CASSQGEDYEQYF. DNA of the CDR3: TGTGCCAGCAGCCAAGGAGAGGACTACGAGCAGTACTTC.